Presented here are 23 T cell receptor beta chains from one specimen sequenced in a study of blood T cell repertoires in COVID-19 (dated by TCRdb to the early 2020s). The library relied on the immunoSEQ multiplex PCR assay. The immuneACCESS repertoire file appears here via TCRdb, limited to in-frame rearrangements. These files lack a portion of the clones; in checked studies, under half of the deficit traces to unresolved V genes, and the cause of the others is not known. A total of roughly 160,000 clones appear in this sample, 80% to 90% of them only once. The ten largest account for around 8.2% of the sample. What was sequenced was peripheral blood. Source of these receptors: a man aged 60-69 years with acute or convalescent COVID-19.

The chain combines TRBV29-1 with TRBJ2-1; TRBD1 matches 9 bases. The V segment lost 4 bases and the J segment 8 bases; nucleotides outside the gene matches: 12. CDR1 and CDR2 (germline): SQVTM, ANQGSEA. CDR3 length equals 15 residues. The CDR3 spells CSVAGGQGVRDEQFF. CDR3 nucleotide sequence: TGCAGCGTTGCGGGGGGACAGGGCGTGAGAGATGAGCAGTTCTTC.

This rearrangement joins TRBV28 to TRBJ1-6; the D gene is possibly TRBD1 (5 bases). Germline V gene data show CDR1 as MDHEN and CDR2 as SYDVKM. V shed 10 bases and J shed 6 bases, with 19 bases lying between them. This CDR3 has 15 residues. CDR3 loop: CAIRPRGGPNSPLHF. In nucleotides, the CDR3 is TGTGCCATCCGGCCCCGGGGGGGACCTAATTCACCCCTCCACTTT.

The chain links TRBV28 to TRBJ1-3; 11 bases match TRBD1. Germline trimming cut 11 bases from V and 1 base from J; bases unmatched to any gene: 4. In germline, CDR1 is MDHEN, CDR2 SYDVKM. The CDR3 contains 14 residues. CDR3 nucleotides: TGTGCCGGGGGGACAGGGGGTTCTGGAAACACCATATATTTT. Translation: CAGGTGGSGNTIYF.

The J gene is TRBJ2-3, the V gene TRBV21-1; the table's D gene call, TRBD1, was not cross checked with the DNA. TRBV21-1 is an annotated pseudogene. The CDR3 covers 17 residues. CDR3 in amino acids: CASSNPGGQGATDTQYF. CDR3 sequence (DNA): TGTGCCAGCAGCAACCCTGGGGGGCAGGGGGCCACAGATACGCAGTATTTT.

The chain couples TRBV10-3 to TRBJ1-5; a possible D gene is TRBD1 (6 bases). CDR1 and CDR2 from the germline V gene are ENHRY and SYGVKD. The V and J ends lost 6 bases and 6 bases respectively, with 21 bases between them. The CDR3 loop spans 16 amino acids. The CDR3, as DNA: TGTGCCATCAGCGCCTTTGGGGCAGGGGCCGGTCAGCCCCAGCATTTT. Its translation: CAISAFGAGAGQPQHF.

The rearrangement joins TRBV6-5 to TRBJ1-1; D remains ambiguous. This CDR3 has 13 residues. The V end was cut by 7 bases, the J end by 0 bases, with 9 bases between. Looked up from germline, CDR1 is MNHEY and CDR2 is SVGAGI. The CDR3 sequence: CASKRMMNTEAFF. The CDR3, as DNA: TGTGCCAGCAAGAGGATGATGAACACTGAAGCTTTCTTT.

This rearrangement joins TRBV3-1 (or the pseudogene TRBV3-2) to TRBJ1-1, with 9 bases aligning to TRBD1. J gave up 4 bases and V 2 bases, and 5 bases lay outside the gene matches. CDR1 is LGHDT, CDR2 YNNKEL, per germline (reference sequence). CDR3 length: 15 amino acids. The CDR3 coding sequence is TGTGCCAGCAGCCAAACCCAGACAGGGGGCACTGAAGCTTTCTTT. It yields the protein CASSQTQTGGTEAFF.

Many counts were recorded for this clone. The CDR3 DNA reads TGTGCCAGCACTCCGGGACAGCTCAATGAAAAACTGTTTTTT. It yields the protein CASTPGQLNEKLFF. V is TRBV7-9 and J is TRBJ1-4; 7 nucleotides line up with TRBD1. J lost 5 bases, V lost 7 bases, and 7 bases had no gene match. CDR1 and CDR2 (germline): SEHNR, FQNEAQ (reference sequence). The CDR3 length is 14 residues.

The J gene is TRBJ1-1, the V gene TRBV29-1; D is perhaps TRBD1 (5 bases). Germline V gene data show CDR1 as SQVTM and CDR2 as ANQGSEA. Trimming pared 6 bases from V and 1 base from J, leaving 15 bases between. The CDR3 runs to 14 residues. Here the CDR3 DNA reads TGCAGCGTCGACAGTCCAGAAAGGAACACTGAAGCTTTCTTT. Encoded protein: CSVDSPERNTEAFF.

This clone was observed a few times. Here the CDR3 DNA reads TGTGCCAGAGAACGCAACAGGAACACCGGGGAGCTGTTTTTT. It codes for CARERNRNTGELFF. The V gene is TRBV2, the J gene TRBJ2-2; D unclear. The CDR3 has 14 residues. Germline V CDR1 and CDR2: SNHLY, FYNNEI. Deletions cut 9 bases from V and 1 base from J, with 12 bases between.

The CDR3 spells CASSPGLAGEQYF. In DNA form, the CDR3 reads TGTGCCAGCAGCCCCGGACTAGCGGGGGAGCAGTACTTC. The gene calls are TRBV3-1 (or the pseudogene TRBV3-2) and TRBJ2-7, with 12 bases fitting TRBD2. V lost 4 bases, J lost 7 bases, and 2 bases stayed unmatched. Germline loops: CDR1 LGHDT, CDR2 YNNKEL (reference sequence). This CDR3 is 13 amino acids long.

J is TRBJ2-2 and V is TRBV4-1, with 11 bases matching TRBD2. In germline, CDR1 is MGHRA, CDR2 YSYEKL. Trimming took 0 bases from V and 4 from J; bases not matched to a gene: 4. The CDR3 spans 17 residues. The CDR3 sequence is CASSQDISGRATGELFF. In DNA form, the CDR3 reads TGCGCCAGCAGCCAAGATATTAGCGGGAGGGCCACCGGGGAGCTGTTTTTT.

The J gene is TRBJ2-3, the V gene TRBV6-4; 7 positions agree with TRBD2. V lost 0 bases and J lost 5; bases outside the gene matches: 8. In germline, CDR1 is MRHNA, CDR2 SNTAGT. This CDR3 spans 16 amino acids. The CDR3 is CASSDSGGRVRDTQYF. The CDR3 DNA reads as TGTGCCAGCAGTGACTCTGGAGGGAGGGTCAGAGATACGCAGTATTTT.

The V call is TRBV7-3, the J call TRBJ2-1; TRBD2 matches at 7 bases. This CDR3 region has 16 residues. Germline V lookup: CDR1 SGHTA, CDR2 FQGTGA. Trimming removed 4 bases from V and 5 bases from J; junction bases left unmatched: 11. CDR3 sequence reads: CASSSRSGAGNNEQFF. The CDR3 DNA reads as TGTGCCAGCAGCTCCCGCTCGGGAGCGGGGAACAATGAGCAGTTCTTC.

This clone appeared a single time. This chain links TRBV27 with TRBJ2-3; TRBD2 agrees at 11 bases. The CDR3 consists of 16 residues. Germline V gene data show CDR1 as MNHEY and CDR2 as SMNVEV (reference sequence). Trimming removed 5 bases from V and 2 bases from J; junction bases left unmatched: 6. This chain's CDR3 is CASSPIAGGATDTQYF. The DNA of the CDR3 is TGTGCCAGCAGTCCCATAGCGGGAGGGGCCACAGATACGCAGTATTTT.

The chain employs TRBV23-1 and TRBJ2-7; 8 bases are shared with TRBD1. TRBV23-1 is labeled an ORF, and its function is uncertain. The CDR3 covers 14 residues. The trim removed 6 bases at V and 3 bases at J, leaving 7 bases unmatched. DNA for the CDR3: TGCGCCAGCAGCAGGGACAGGAGGGTCTACGAGCAGTACTTC. Protein product: CASSRDRRVYEQYF.

The rearrangement joins TRBV18 to TRBJ2-5; TRBD2 matches 10 bases. From germline, CDR1 is KGHSH and CDR2 LQKENI. CDR3 length: 16 amino acids. The V and J ends lost 1 base and 5 bases, in that order; junction bases with no gene match: 7. The CDR3 region has the DNA TGTGCCAGCTCACCACAAGCGGGAGGGCCGGAGGAGACCCAGTACTTC. Translating gives CASSPQAGGPEETQYF.

The V gene is TRBV2, the J gene TRBJ2-3; D might be TRBD1 (5 bases). The CDR3 is 15 residues long. V gave up 2 bases and J gave up 5 bases, with 14 bases separating them. The germline CDR1 and CDR2 sequences are SNHLY and FYNNEI. CDR3 DNA sequence: TGTGCCAGCAGTGAACCCAAGACAGACAGAGATACGCAGTATTTT. This gives the protein CASSEPKTDRDTQYF.

J is TRBJ2-2 and V is TRBV5-1; perhaps TRBD1 as D (6 bases). Germline V gene sequence: CDR1 SGHRS, CDR2 YFSETQ. Trimming removed 0 bases at V and 3 bases at J, with 9 bases between. This CDR3 is 15 amino acids long. The CDR3 sequence: CASSLVAGDTGELFF. The CDR3 DNA reads as TGCGCCAGCAGCTTGGTGGCAGGGGACACCGGGGAGCTGTTTTTT.

The chain uses TRBV5-1 and TRBJ1-1; possible D gene TRBD1, 6 bases. The V gene's germline CDR1 is SGHRS and CDR2 YFSETQ. This CDR3 comprises 16 residues. V lost 4 bases and J 1 base, leaving 17 bases between the germline ends. The CDR3 DNA follows: TGCGCCAGCAGCAGTAACCCTCTACAGGGGAACACTGAAGCTTTCTTT. Encoded protein: CASSSNPLQGNTEAFF.

This clone was found a few times. This chain uses TRBV6-5 with TRBJ2-2; D perhaps matches TRBD2 (6 bases). V was cut by 8 bases and J by 7 bases, with 20 bases left in between. The CDR3 has 15 amino acids. Per germline, CDR1 MNHEY and CDR2 SVGAGI. Here the CDR3 DNA reads TGTGCCAGCTCTTCGCGGCGGGGAGCTAGCGGGGAGCTGTTTTTT. It yields the protein CASSSRRGASGELFF.

The rearrangement links TRBV27 to TRBJ1-1; 7 nucleotides align to TRBD1. With V trimmed by 4 bases and J by 7 bases, 12 bases remained unmatched. Germline V gene data show CDR1 as MNHEY and CDR2 as SMNVEV (reference sequence). The CDR3 length is 15 residues. The CDR3 spells CASSSGDRGLNEAFF. In DNA, the CDR3 is TGTGCCAGCAGTTCCGGGGACAGAGGGCTGAATGAAGCTTTCTTT.

The V call is TRBV5-1, the J call TRBJ2-3; D is perhaps TRBD2 (5 bases). With 0 bases removed from V and 3 bases from J, the gap between germline ends came to 14 bases. This CDR3 has 16 amino acids. Germline CDR1 is SGHRS and CDR2 is YFSETQ. The CDR3, as DNA: TGCGCCAGCAGCTTGGCCGGGGAGTGGAGTACAGATACGCAGTATTTT. Translation: CASSLAGEWSTDTQYF.